This TCR beta chain derives from a study of shared clonotypes between healthy human individuals. The donor population consisted of healthy HIV-negative adults with no recent acute infections or vaccinations. Over several immunoSEQ plates, each subset's genomic DNA was distributed in even portions. Generated by immunoSEQ multiplex PCR, the TCRdb table keeps only in-frame clones and is missing some. The top ten clones hold roughly 0.13% of a sample with millions of clones, about 92% of them seen once. Germline CDR1 SGHRS, CDR2 YFSETQ. Trimming took off 2 bases at V and 6 bases at J, with 12 bases between the two ends. This CDR3 spans 14 amino acids.

The genes are TRBV5-1 and TRBJ2-4, with D perhaps matching TRBD2 (6 bases). The source is a man aged 18 to 29 in good health. The source material was naive CD4+ T cells sorted from blood. Described subset: CD45RA+ positively selected. CDR3 region: CASSFGEVSNIQYF. For the CDR3, the DNA is TGCGCCAGCAGCTTTGGGGAGGTATCAAACATTCAGTACTTC.